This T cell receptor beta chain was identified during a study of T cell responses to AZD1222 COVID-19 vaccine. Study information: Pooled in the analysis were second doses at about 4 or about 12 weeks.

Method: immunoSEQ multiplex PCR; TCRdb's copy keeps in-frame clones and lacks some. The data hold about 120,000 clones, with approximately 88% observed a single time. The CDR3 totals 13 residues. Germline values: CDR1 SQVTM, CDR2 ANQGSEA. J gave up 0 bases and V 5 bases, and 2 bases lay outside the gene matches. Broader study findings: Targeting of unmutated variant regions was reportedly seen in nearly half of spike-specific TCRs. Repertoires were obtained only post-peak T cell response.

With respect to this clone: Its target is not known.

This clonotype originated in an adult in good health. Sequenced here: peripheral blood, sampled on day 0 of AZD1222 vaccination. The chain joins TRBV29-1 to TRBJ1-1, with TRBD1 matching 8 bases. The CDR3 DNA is TGCAGCGTTCACAGGGGGTTGAACACTGAAGCTTTCTTT. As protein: CSVHRGLNTEAFF.